This is a list of T cell receptor beta chains from one sample in a study of blood T cells in healthy people across ages. TCRdb recomputed calls from the 5' RACE reads with MiXCR, one row per CDR3 protein. The sample holds some 1.8 million distinct CDR3 sequences, roughly two fifths seen once. The sample comprised blood. Receptor source: a human donor in good health. The CDR3 runs from the conserved cysteine through the conserved F or W. D genes are given only for firm matches. A clone size is listed for some rows: how often the clone was seen (once, few, many), or a class if it is expanded.

j_call v_call clone_size d_call cdr3_nt cdr3_aa
TRBJ1-5 TRBV7-2 . TRBD1 TGTGCCAGCAGCTCCGACAGGGAACAGCCCCAGCATTTT CASSSDREQPQHF
TRBJ1-2 TRBV5-1 . . TGCGCCAGCAGTCATCCCGGCGGGGGGGATGGCTACACCTTC CASSHPGGGDGYTF
TRBJ2-4 TRBV25-1 . . TGTGCCAGCAGTGAATTTGTGGGGCGGTCGAGGGAGCAGTACTTC CASSEFVGRSREQYF
TRBJ2-7 TRBV7-3 . . TGTGCCAGCAGCTTAGGGGACCGCTACGAGCACTACTTC CASSLGDRYEHYF
TRBJ2-7 TRBV4-3 few . TGCGCCAGCAGCCAAGGGGCAAGGACGGACTCCTACGAGCAGTACTTC CASSQGARTDSYEQYF
TRBJ1-2 TRBV5-1 few . TGCGCCAGCAGCTTGGGGCGGTCGGGTGGGAGCGGCGGCTACACCTTC CASSLGRSGGSGGYTF
TRBJ1-4 TRBV7-6 . . TGTGCCAGCAGCTTAGAGGTCGGGAGTGCAACTAATGAAAAACTGTTTTTT CASSLEVGSATNEKLFF
TRBJ1-1 TRBV29-1 . . TGCAGCGTTCAGACAGGTGGGAACACTGAAGCTTTCTTT CSVQTGGNTEAFF
TRBJ2-7 TRBV3-1 . . TGTGCCAGCAGCCTTAACGTTCCGGGGGAGCAGTACTTC CASSLNVPGEQYF
TRBJ1-1 TRBV11-2 once . TGTGCCAGCAGCTTAGTCCGCATACAAGCTTTCTTT CASSLVRIQAFF
TRBJ2-3 TRBV11-2 few . TGTGCCAGCAGCTTGGAGGGGAGCGTGACGCAGTATTTT CASSLEGSVTQYF
TRBJ2-1 TRBV4-1 . . TGCGCCAGCAGCCAAGATTATAATCGGGAGACCCAGTTCTTC CASSQDYNRETQFF
TRBJ2-2 TRBV29-1 . TRBD1 TGCAGCGTTGAGTTTTTTGGGCAGGGGGCTACCGGGGAGCTGTTTTTT CSVEFFGQGATGELFF
TRBJ2-1 TRBV13 . . TGTGCCAGCGGCCCACTGGGGGGCACCACCTACAATGAGCAGTTCTTC CASGPLGGTTYNEQFF
TRBJ2-5 TRBV7-9 . . TGTGCCAGCAGCTTAGGTCGGGAATTCACCCAAGAGACCCAGTACTTC CASSLGREFTQETQYF
TRBJ2-3 TRBV7-2 once TRBD2 TGTGCCAGCAGCTTAATTGGCGGGGGGGCTGGAGATACGCAGTATTTT CASSLIGGGAGDTQYF
TRBJ2-6 TRBV7-8 many . TGTGCCAGCAGCCCCGGAGGGGGAAGCTCTGGGGCCAACGTCCTGACTTTC CASSPGGGSSGANVLTF
TRBJ2-1 TRBV5-1 . . TGCGCCAGCGGGGGTTTCTCCTACAATGAGCAGTTCTTC CASGGFSYNEQFF
TRBJ2-1 TRBV7-2 . . TGTGCCAGCAGCCCAGCCGAAAAGCAGTTCTTC CASSPAEKQFF
TRBJ2-7 TRBV27 many TRBD1 TGTGCCAGCGCCTCGTTTCCCTACCGGGACAGGAGGTACGAGCAGTACTTC CASASFPYRDRRYEQYF
TRBJ2-6 TRBV6-2/TRBV6-3 many . TGTGCCAGCAGTGACAGAGCCACTGGGGCCAACGTCCTGACTTTC CASSDRATGANVLTF
TRBJ2-7 TRBV2 once TRBD2 TGTGCCAGCAGTAACCGGGGGGACTACGAGCAGTACTTC CASSNRGDYEQYF
TRBJ2-5 TRBV12-3/TRBV12-4 . TRBD2 TGTGCCACCCAATTAGCGGGACACGGCCAAGAGACCCAGTACTTC CATQLAGHGQETQYF
TRBJ2-1 TRBV6-6 . . TGTGCCAGCAGAGGCCCTAATAAGACCCCTTACAATGAGCAGTTCTTC CASRGPNKTPYNEQFF
TRBJ1-5 TRBV19 . . TGTGCCAGTAGAGTCCGGGGGAACAATCAGCCCCAGCATTTT CASRVRGNNQPQHF
TRBJ2-1 TRBV9 few TRBD1 TGTGCCAGCAGCGTAGCTGGGACAGCCGATGAGCAGTTCTTC CASSVAGTADEQFF
TRBJ1-2 TRBV20-1 few TRBD1 TGCAGTGCTAGAGATAACAGGGGGCATGGCTACACCTTC CSARDNRGHGYTF
TRBJ2-5 TRBV4-3 few . TGCGCCAGCAGCCAAGATTTCCGGACAGCCAGCTTGCAAGGGACCCAGTACTTC CASSQDFRTASLQGTQYF
TRBJ2-7 TRBV4-1 . TRBD2 TGCGCCAGCAGCAGACTAGCGGAAACCTACGAGCAGTACTTC CASSRLAETYEQYF
TRBJ1-2 TRBV24-1 . . TGTGCCACCAGTCACGAGACAGGAGCGGGAATCTATGGCTACACCTTC CATSHETGAGIYGYTF
TRBJ1-2 TRBV20-1 once . TGCAGTGCTAGAGATCACTCTAACCATGGCTACACCTTC CSARDHSNHGYTF
TRBJ2-5 TRBV20-1 few . TGCAGTGCTAGAGGGGAAGTGGGGGTAAAGACCCAGTACTTC CSARGEVGVKTQYF
TRBJ2-1 TRBV7-9 . . TGTGCCAGCAGCTTGAACGGATTGGTTCAGTTCTTC CASSLNGLVQFF